The clone carrying this T cell receptor beta chain was found a few times. The sample is drawn from a study of blood T cell repertoires in COVID-19. As for the study in general: Sources were T cells, B-cell-depleted T cells, or PBMCs; the material itself was cDNA or gDNA.

Across about two dozen US areas, participants ranged in age from about 18 to 100 years. Using immunoSEQ multiplex PCR, the repertoire was profiled, and TCRdb retains in-frame clones only, with some absent. The sample holds about 200,000 clones, around 80% seen once. Germline-derived CDR1 and CDR2 are MDHEN and SYDVKM. This CDR3 is built from 16 residues. The ends lost 4 bases at V and 7 bases at J; junction bases unmatched: 11. The chain has TRBV28 and TRBJ1-2; 11 nucleotides line up with TRBD1. Sequenced sample: PBMCs or T cells enriched from blood (not recorded which). The clonotype was recovered from a woman in her thirties or forties with acute COVID-19. The CDR3: CASSSTSGQGAPGYTF. The CDR3 nucleotides are TGTGCCAGCAGTTCCACCTCTGGACAGGGGGCGCCTGGCTACACCTTC.